The present T cell receptor (beta chain) was sequenced within a study of regulatory T cells in long-lasting Graves disease. This clonotype showed up just a few times. The antigen is not known. Time point described: persistent/refractory GD, antithyroid drugs over 5 years with positive TRAb. The TCR library was made from RNA extracted from PBMCs. Patients were enrolled at an endocrinology department in Xi'an, China. Findings and caveats of the study: Sharing of public clonotypes was greater in persistent patients (2,741) than in new patients (around 930).

Construction of the TCR beta libraries employed iRepertoire HTBI primers in conjunction with Arm-PCR of CDR3 regions. TCRdb re-analysed the multiplex PCR reads in MiXCR, keeping a single row per CDR3 protein. The sample gives around 400,000 distinct CDR3 sequences, more than 20% of which show up once; 25% to 35% is in the top ten. The J segment lost 4 bases and the V segment lost 5 bases, leaving 3 bases of the junction unmatched. The CDR3 extends over 13 amino acids. Germline CDR1 and CDR2: MDHEN and SYDVKM. The receptor was isolated from a woman aged 40 to 50 with Graves disease. The sequencing here drew on peripheral blood mononuclear cells (PBMCs), taken when the disease was refractory, from a patient treated with antithyroid drugs. The V and J genes are TRBV28 and TRBJ2-5; 8 nucleotides match TRBD1. CDR3 protein: CASSPGGSETQYF. The CDR3 DNA reads as TGTGCCAGCAGTCCAGGGGGCTCAGAGACCCAGTACTTC. Full variable domain (rest looked up from reference TRBV28 and TRBJ2-5): DVKVTQSSRYLVKRTGEKVFLECVQDMDHENMFWYRQDPGLGLRLIYFSYDVKMKEKGDIPEGYSVSREKKERFSLILESASTNQTSMYLCASSPGGSETQYFGPGTRLLVL.